The rows below give T cell receptor beta chains drawn from one sample of a study of blood T cell repertoires in COVID-19. The repertoire was sequenced with immunoSEQ multiplex PCR; TCRdb's copy has only in-frame clones and lacks some. Counted here are some 340,000 clones, over 90% occurring once; the ten biggest clones make up roughly 3.9%. Sequencing was carried out using PBMCs or T cells enriched from blood (not recorded which). The receptors shown here come from a woman aged 25 to 39 who had been exposed to COVID-19. Both conserved end residues are part of each CDR3. The order of the fields is D gene, V gene, J gene, clone size, CDR3 protein, CDR3 DNA. D genes are given only for firm matches. For some rows the clone size is stated as once, few or many, or as a class when expanded; others skip it.

D gene: TRBD1; V gene: TRBV3-1/TRBV3-2; J gene: TRBJ1-3; clone size: .; CDR3 protein: CASSHLDRDSGNTIYF; CDR3 DNA: TGTGCCAGCAGCCACCTTGACAGGGACTCTGGAAACACCATATATTTT
D gene: TRBD2; V gene: TRBV13; J gene: TRBJ2-5; clone size: .; CDR3 protein: CASSLVTSGGQETQYF; CDR3 DNA: TGTGCCAGCAGCTTAGTGACTAGCGGGGGCCAAGAGACCCAGTACTTC
D gene: .; V gene: TRBV4-1; J gene: TRBJ2-5; clone size: few; CDR3 protein: CASSRLRRDQETQYF; CDR3 DNA: TGCGCCAGCAGCCGCCTGCGGAGGGACCAAGAGACCCAGTACTTC
D gene: .; V gene: TRBV4-2; J gene: TRBJ1-1; clone size: .; CDR3 protein: CASSQGSGTANTEAFF; CDR3 DNA: TGTGCCAGCAGCCAAGGTTCGGGAACGGCTAACACTGAAGCTTTCTTT
D gene: .; V gene: TRBV27; J gene: TRBJ1-1; clone size: .; CDR3 protein: CASSSHRATNTEAFF; CDR3 DNA: TGTGCCAGCAGTTCCCACAGGGCTACCAACACTGAAGCTTTCTTT
D gene: TRBD2; V gene: TRBV11-2; J gene: TRBJ2-1; clone size: .; CDR3 protein: CASSSETRGGLNEQFF; CDR3 DNA: TGTGCCAGCAGCTCCGAGACTCGCGGGGGGTTAAATGAGCAGTTCTTC
D gene: .; V gene: TRBV28; J gene: TRBJ2-1; clone size: .; CDR3 protein: CASSSYRYEQFF; CDR3 DNA: TGTGCCAGCAGTTCCTACAGGTACGAGCAGTTCTTC
D gene: TRBD2; V gene: TRBV5-8; J gene: TRBJ2-6; clone size: .; CDR3 protein: CASSFGSGGFSGANVLTF; CDR3 DNA: TGTGCCAGCAGCTTCGGGAGCGGGGGGTTTAGTGGGGCCAACGTCCTGACTTTC
D gene: .; V gene: TRBV15; J gene: TRBJ2-5; clone size: .; CDR3 protein: CATSSSLQETQYF; CDR3 DNA: TGTGCCACCAGCAGCTCCCTCCAAGAGACCCAGTACTTC
D gene: TRBD1; V gene: TRBV7-9; J gene: TRBJ2-7; clone size: .; CDR3 protein: CASSSTMGTGRNEQYF; CDR3 DNA: TGTGCCAGCAGCTCAACCATGGGGACAGGGCGTAACGAGCAGTACTTC
D gene: .; V gene: TRBV12-2; J gene: TRBJ2-3; clone size: .; CDR3 protein: CASRSSFIAGTSTDTQYF; CDR3 DNA: TGTGCAAGTCGCTCTTCTTTCATAGCGGGGACAAGCACAGATACGCAGTATTTT
D gene: .; V gene: TRBV25-1; J gene: TRBJ1-4; clone size: .; CDR3 protein: CASSETGYRNEKLFF; CDR3 DNA: TGTGCCAGCAGTGAAACGGGGTACAGAAATGAAAAACTGTTTTTT
D gene: TRBD1; V gene: TRBV3-1/TRBV3-2; J gene: TRBJ2-7; clone size: .; CDR3 protein: CASSQDGWTGTYEQYF; CDR3 DNA: TGTGCCAGCAGCCAGGATGGTTGGACAGGAACCTACGAGCAGTACTTC
D gene: .; V gene: TRBV9; J gene: TRBJ1-6; clone size: once; CDR3 protein: CASSVRPTGLNSPLHF; CDR3 DNA: TGTGCCAGCAGCGTACGCCCAACAGGCCTCAATTCACCCCTCCACTTT
D gene: .; V gene: TRBV9; J gene: TRBJ2-7; clone size: .; CDR3 protein: CASSVVPDSLQYF; CDR3 DNA: TGTGCCAGCAGCGTAGTACCCGACAGCTTGCAGTACTTC
D gene: .; V gene: TRBV10-3; J gene: TRBJ1-2; clone size: .; CDR3 protein: CAISRDLYGYTF; CDR3 DNA: TGTGCCATCTCGAGGGATCTCTATGGCTACACCTTC
D gene: TRBD2; V gene: TRBV5-4; J gene: TRBJ2-1; clone size: .; CDR3 protein: CASSSGTSGSYNEQFF; CDR3 DNA: TGTGCCAGCAGTTCCGGGACTAGCGGTTCCTACAATGAGCAGTTCTTC
D gene: .; V gene: TRBV9; J gene: TRBJ2-1; clone size: .; CDR3 protein: CASSWGRSSYNEQFF; CDR3 DNA: TGTGCCAGCAGCTGGGGCAGGAGCTCCTACAATGAGCAGTTCTTC
D gene: .; V gene: TRBV4-2; J gene: TRBJ2-4; clone size: .; CDR3 protein: CASSQGGVGGNIQYF; CDR3 DNA: TGTGCCAGCAGCCAAGGAGGGGTGGGAGGAAACATTCAGTACTTC
D gene: TRBD2; V gene: TRBV5-5; J gene: TRBJ2-1; clone size: .; CDR3 protein: CASSLWGASGGYYNEQFF; CDR3 DNA: TGTGCCAGCAGCTTGTGGGGTGCTAGCGGGGGCTACTACAATGAGCAGTTCTTC
D gene: .; V gene: TRBV11-2; J gene: TRBJ1-6; clone size: .; CDR3 protein: CASSLDLNSPLHF; CDR3 DNA: TGTGCCAGCAGCTTAGACCTGAATTCACCCCTCCACTTT
D gene: TRBD1; V gene: TRBV27; J gene: TRBJ1-2; clone size: .; CDR3 protein: CASSYGTGGVGYTF; CDR3 DNA: TGTGCCAGCAGTTATGGGACAGGGGGCGTTGGCTACACCTTC
D gene: TRBD1; V gene: TRBV5-8; J gene: TRBJ1-6; clone size: .; CDR3 protein: CASSFLTGSYNSPLHF; CDR3 DNA: TGTGCCAGCAGCTTCCTGACAGGGTCCTATAATTCACCCCTCCACTTT
D gene: .; V gene: TRBV21-1; J gene: TRBJ1-1; clone size: .; CDR3 protein: CASSRGRGQDTEAFF; CDR3 DNA: TGTGCCAGCAGCAGAGGTAGGGGTCAGGACACTGAAGCTTTCTTT
D gene: .; V gene: TRBV18; J gene: TRBJ1-2; clone size: .; CDR3 protein: CASSSTLGVGYGYTF; CDR3 DNA: TGTGCCAGCTCATCGACGTTAGGGGTTGGCTATGGCTACACCTTC
D gene: .; V gene: TRBV12-3/TRBV12-4; J gene: TRBJ1-4; clone size: .; CDR3 protein: CASSSGLSEKLFF; CDR3 DNA: TGTGCCAGCAGCTCGGGACTTAGTGAAAAACTGTTTTTT
D gene: TRBD1; V gene: TRBV15; J gene: TRBJ1-2; clone size: .; CDR3 protein: CATSREEGTEIYGYTF; CDR3 DNA: TGTGCCACCAGCAGAGAGGAGGGGACAGAAATCTATGGCTACACCTTC
D gene: .; V gene: TRBV19; J gene: TRBJ1-4; clone size: .; CDR3 protein: CASSHRATNEKLFF; CDR3 DNA: TGTGCCAGTAGCCACAGGGCAACTAATGAAAAACTGTTTTTT
D gene: .; V gene: TRBV7-2; J gene: TRBJ1-5; clone size: .; CDR3 protein: CASSLAGINQPQHF; CDR3 DNA: TGTGCCAGCAGCCTGGCCGGGATTAATCAGCCCCAGCATTTT
D gene: .; V gene: TRBV29-1; J gene: TRBJ1-6; clone size: .; CDR3 protein: CSVSGLLNSPLHF; CDR3 DNA: TGCAGCGTTTCGGGACTCTTAAATTCACCCCTCCACTTT
D gene: .; V gene: TRBV18; J gene: TRBJ1-5; clone size: once; CDR3 protein: CASSLTGYNQPQHF; CDR3 DNA: TGTGCCAGCTCACTGACAGGTTACAATCAGCCCCAGCATTTT
D gene: TRBD2; V gene: TRBV18; J gene: TRBJ2-5; clone size: .; CDR3 protein: CASAQRGGQETQYF; CDR3 DNA: TGTGCCAGCGCACAGCGGGGGGGCCAGGAGACCCAGTACTTC
D gene: .; V gene: TRBV4-2; J gene: TRBJ1-6; clone size: once; CDR3 protein: CASSQDAGRPYSPLHF; CDR3 DNA: TGTGCCAGCAGCCAAGATGCGGGACGTCCATATTCACCCCTCCACTTT
D gene: TRBD1; V gene: TRBV6-6; J gene: TRBJ1-1; clone size: .; CDR3 protein: CATNRDSMNTEAFF; CDR3 DNA: TGTGCCACAAACAGGGACAGCATGAACACTGAAGCTTTCTTT
D gene: .; V gene: TRBV25-1; J gene: TRBJ1-1; clone size: .; CDR3 protein: CASTPSGDIRLLNTEAFF; CDR3 DNA: TGTGCCAGCACCCCCTCAGGGGACATCCGTCTGCTGAACACTGAAGCTTTCTTT
D gene: .; V gene: TRBV10-3; J gene: TRBJ1-6; clone size: .; CDR3 protein: CAIAGRWDSPLHF; CDR3 DNA: TGTGCCATCGCGGGTAGGTGGGATTCACCCCTCCACTTT